This T cell receptor beta chain was retrieved from a study of T cell changes during pregnancy in multiple sclerosis. Produced via immunoSEQ multiplex PCR; TCRdb's table is partial and in-frame only. The sample contains some 21,000 clones, 91% of which appear only once. The germline V gene encodes CDR1 SNHLY and CDR2 FYNNEI. The germline V and J ends were trimmed by 5 bases and 4 bases, with 15 bases remaining between them. The CDR3 is made up of 16 amino acids. The V gene is TRBV2, the J gene TRBJ1-6; maybe TRBD1 (5 bases). The clonotype comes from a female donor with multiple sclerosis, enrolled in a pregnancy study. The specimen was CD4+ T cells from peripheral blood mononuclear cells, collected in the third trimester of pregnancy. The CDR3 here is CASSLDPGAYNSPLHF. CDR3 sequence (DNA): TGTGCCAGCAGTCTGGATCCTGGGGCATATAATTCACCCCTCCACTTT. The full variable domain, in which reference TRBV2 and TRBJ1-6 provide the parts outside the CDR3, is EPEVTQTPSHQVTQMGQEVILRCVPISNHLYFYWYRQILGQKVEFLVSFYNNEISEKSEIFDDQFSVERPDGSNFTLKIRSTKLEDSAMYFCASSLDPGAYNSPLHFGNGTRLTVT.